This TCR beta chain emerged from a study of blood T cell repertoires in COVID-19. Study-level background: Samples came from the United States, Italy and Spain, spanning acute and convalescent COVID-19. T cells, B-cell-depleted T cells, or PBMCs provided the cDNA or gDNA that served as material.

Methods used by the authors: Nucleated cell number was recorded as an estimate derived from reference gene primer amplification. Here immunoSEQ multiplex PCR was the method, and the copy in TCRdb shows in-frame clones only, minus some. The V and J calls and the clone size are those of that table, but D and trimming were determined from the DNA. The sample lists under 300,000 clones, approximately 82% occurring once. Trimming removed 8 bases at V and 5 bases at J, with 6 bases between. The CDR3 is 11 residues long. Germline lookup yields CDR1 SGHAT and CDR2 FQDESV (reference sequence). The sequencing sample was made of peripheral blood. The chain links TRBV11-1 to TRBJ2-2; the D gene is possibly TRBD1 (6 bases). The TCR comes from a man in his thirties or forties who had recovered from COVID-19. DNA of the CDR3: TGTGCCAGCGGACAGACCGGGGAGCTGTTTTTT. Amino acids: CASGQTGELFF.